This is a list of T cell receptor beta chains from one sample in a study of T-cell reconstitution after alpha-beta-depleted transplantation in children. Via MiXCR, TCRdb re-called the PCR reads, giving one row per CDR3 protein. Of about 58,000 distinct CDR3 sequences listed, about 40% are singletons. Here the sequenced sample was PBMCs, mostly from graft donor cells, taken 360 days after TCRalphabeta/CD19-depleted stem cell transplant. These receptors all come from a male patient between 5 and 17 years old who had a stem cell transplant for acute lymphoblastic leukemia, so the T cells may come from the graft donor. The CDR3 runs from the conserved cysteine through the conserved F or W. A D gene is named only where the DNA matches it firmly. The size field is filled for only some rows; it gives once, few, many or a size class.

- | TRBJ2-5 | TRBV20-1 | TRBD1 | TGCAGTGCCTTTCGCCAGGACAGGGAGACCCAGTACTTC | CSAFRQDRETQYF
once | TRBJ2-7 | TRBV29-1 | - | TGCAGCGTTGATCTACCAGGGTACGAGCAGTACTTC | CSVDLPGYEQYF
few | TRBJ2-3 | TRBV7-9 | - | TGTGCCAGCAGCTTAAAGGAGACGGATACGCAGTATTTT | CASSLKETDTQYF
few | TRBJ2-7 | TRBV3-1 | - | TGTGCCAGCAGCCAAGATAGCTGGGAGCAGTACTTC | CASSQDSWEQYF
- | TRBJ2-3 | TRBV27 | - | TGTGCCAGCGGGGAGCATACGCAGTATTTT | CASGEHTQYF
few | TRBJ2-5 | TRBV5-1 | TRBD2 | TGCGCCAGCAGCTTGGTGGCTAGCGGCCAAGAGACCCAGTACTTC | CASSLVASGQETQYF
- | TRBJ2-7 | TRBV7-8 | - | TGTGCCAGCAGCTTAGGATGGGCCGACGAGCAGTACTTC | CASSLGWADEQYF
few | TRBJ2-2 | TRBV28 | - | TGTGCCACCTTCGGAGCCTCGACCCCCCTCACCGGGGAGCTGTTTTTT | CATFGASTPLTGELFF
- | TRBJ1-5 | TRBV19 | - | TGTGCCAGTAGGTCCATGGATCAGCCCCAGCATTTT | CASRSMDQPQHF
- | TRBJ2-1 | TRBV5-1 | - | TGCGCCAGCAGCTTGGGAGGGGAGTATGAGCAGTTCTTC | CASSLGGEYEQFF
few | TRBJ2-2 | TRBV9 | - | TGTGCCAGCAGCGCTCTCGGTGGGGGGGCCTACGGGGAGCTGTTTTTT | CASSALGGGAYGELFF
- | TRBJ2-3 | TRBV29-1 | - | TGCAGCGTTGCGGTTGGAGATACGCAGTATTTT | CSVAVGDTQYF
many | TRBJ2-1 | TRBV9 | - | TGTGCCAGCAGCCCAAATTACAATGAGCAGTTCTTC | CASSPNYNEQFF
- | TRBJ2-1 | TRBV5-1 | TRBD2 | TGCGCCAGCAGCTTAAGCGGGAGGTTCAATGAGCAGTTCTTC | CASSLSGRFNEQFF
- | TRBJ2-7 | TRBV6-5 | - | TGTGCCAGCAGTTACGATGGTTCCAGAAGCGAGCAGTACTTC | CASSYDGSRSEQYF
- | TRBJ2-7 | TRBV19 | TRBD1 | TGTGCCAGTAGTATAGGACAGGGGGCGAGATACGAGCAGTACTTC | CASSIGQGARYEQYF
few | TRBJ2-3 | TRBV4-3 | TRBD2 | TGCGCCAGCAGCCAATCGGGACTAGCGGGACCCCAGAGTACGCAGTATTTT | CASSQSGLAGPQSTQYF
- | TRBJ2-5 | TRBV7-3 | TRBD2 | TGTGCCAGCAGCTTAACCCCAGCGGGAGCGGAGGAGACCCAGTACTTC | CASSLTPAGAEETQYF
- | TRBJ1-2 | TRBV7-8 | TRBD1 | TGTGCCAGCAGCAAACAGGGGGGCTATGGCTACACCTTC | CASSKQGGYGYTF
- | TRBJ1-1 | TRBV5-1 | - | TGCGCCAGCAGCCGGGACACGGGGACTGAAGCTTTCTTT | CASSRDTGTEAFF
few | TRBJ1-5 | TRBV7-6 | TRBD1 | TGTGCCAGCAGCCCTGGGACAGGGCCCTATAGCAATCAGCCCCAGCATTTT | CASSPGTGPYSNQPQHF
few | TRBJ2-1 | TRBV14 | - | TGTGCCAGCAGCCATAGCAATGAGCAGTTCTTC | CASSHSNEQFF
many | TRBJ2-5 | TRBV10-3 | TRBD2 | TGTGCCATCAGTGAGGCATCTGGGAGGGTTGAGACCCAGTACTTC | CAISEASGRVETQYF
few | TRBJ1-5 | TRBV29-1 | - | TGCAGCGTTGGGGCTAGCAATCAGCCCCAGCATTTT | CSVGASNQPQHF